This T cell receptor (beta chain) appears in the sequencing data of a study of blood T cell repertoires in COVID-19. Study-wide background: Spain, Italy and the United States supplied samples that represented acute and convalescent COVID-19.

The CDR3 consists of 13 residues. With 5 bases removed from V and 6 bases from J, the gap between germline ends came to 13 bases. Germline assignment: CDR1 SNHLY and CDR2 FYNNEI. This clone showed up just once. Those who participated ranged in age from about 18 to 89 years and resided in about two dozen US areas. Recovery among Cohort 3 donors was established by two negative PCRs, clearance, or symptom resolution. In the original workflow: Reference gene primer amplification in the assay estimated nucleated cell counts. Libraries were prepared by immunoSEQ multiplex PCR; TCRdb keeps only in-frame clonotypes and omits some of them. V and J calls and clone size are those listed in that table; D and trimming were worked out from the DNA. The sample records around 260,000 clones, 75% to 95% being singletons.

The TCR originated in a woman aged 30 to 39 who had recovered from COVID-19. V is TRBV2 and J is TRBJ1-1; D may be TRBD1 (6 bases). Sequencing input: PBMCs or T cells enriched from blood (not recorded which). For the CDR3, the DNA is TGTGCCAGCAGTCGACAGGCCGACCCTGAAGCTTTCTTT. Protein product: CASSRQADPEAFF.